This TCR beta chain comes out of a study of PD-L1 blockade in urothelial cancer. Whole-study context: Bladder-origin urothelial cancer in males covered about 85% of the 29 patients. There were a median of about 140,000 T cells in blood samples.

CDR3 length: 15 residues. Per the germline V gene, CDR1 is ENHRY and CDR2 is SYGVKD. Trimming pared 2 bases from V and 4 bases from J, leaving 11 bases between. Time point of the sample: peripheral blood 6 weeks after treatment start. Data came from immunoSEQ multiplex PCR; TCRdb stores just in-frame clones and leaves some out. The repertoire consists of about 30,000 clones, with 89% occurring once and the leading ten covering 6.5% to 8%. This sequence originates from an elderly man with urothelial cancer. The starting material was PBMCs, obtained around atezolizumab (anti-PD-L1) treatment. V usage is TRBV10-3 and J usage is TRBJ1-4; D remains ambiguous. CDR3 in DNA: TGTGCCATCAGTGAGGGGCCGGTATATAATGAAAAACTGTTTTTT. Protein: CAISEGPVYNEKLFF.